This TCR beta chain comes out of a study of siplizumab effects on memory and regulatory T cells. Study observations and caveats: Alloreactive sequences that could be traced to unstimulated CD4+ memory cells showed a significant reduction under siplizumab. The mean Treg-derived percentage of mappable alloreactive CD4+ clones was 55% to 75% with siplizumab compared with roughly 26% in controls.

Sequencing used immunoSEQ multiplex PCR; TCRdb keeps in-frame clones, though not all of them. Here the sample spans tens of thousands of clones, about 90% being singletons. Points on this clone: Its antigen is as yet unknown.

The junction had 4 bases not matched to a gene; V was cut back by 0 bases and J by 5 bases. The CDR3 spans 16 residues. Germline CDR1 and CDR2: ENHRY and SYGVKD. Sequencing input: CD8+ T cells sorted from blood. This clonotype was obtained from a human donor in good health. The chain links TRBV10-3 to TRBJ2-1; 10 nucleotides line up with TRBD2. For the CDR3, the DNA is TGTGCCATCAGTGAGTCTGGGACTAGCGTCAACAATGAGCAGTTCTTC. Its translation is CAISESGTSVNNEQFF.